This T cell receptor (beta chain) came from a study of blood T cell repertoires in COVID-19. The overall study: Material from acute and convalescent COVID-19 was sourced from the United States, Italy and Spain. From T cells, B-cell-depleted T cells, or PBMCs came the material, which was cDNA or gDNA.

In the original workflow: Amplified reference gene primers provided the basis for estimating nucleated cell counts. TCRdb's table, derived via immunoSEQ multiplex PCR, lists solely in-frame clones and lacks some. V, J and clone size were drawn from that table, and D and trimming were deduced from the DNA. This table holds 50,000 or so clones, roughly 83% found once. Relative to its sample, this clone is medium-sized. The germline V gene has CDR1 MNHEY and CDR2 SVGAGI. The CDR3 runs to 14 residues. With 6 bases removed from V and 1 base from J, the gap between germline ends came to 10 bases. Sequences were obtained from peripheral blood. The chain combines TRBV6-5 with TRBJ1-3, with D uncertain. The receptor comes from an older woman with acute or convalescent COVID-19. The CDR3 region has the DNA TGTGCCAGCAGGGAGTCGGGTTCTGGAAACACCATATATTTT. This translates into CASRESGSGNTIYF.